This T cell receptor (beta chain) was sequenced during a study of T cell responses to AZD1222 COVID-19 vaccine. Whole-study findings and limits: After two AZD1222 doses, spike-specific TCR breadth and depth rose versus day 0. Donors were mostly white British, more females; clonal diversity possibly underestimated. Regions 160-218 and 743-854 held dominance among vaccine-associated CD4 TCRs, which spanned spike.

The table came from immunoSEQ multiplex PCR; TCRdb's copy has only in-frame clones and leaves some out. The data hold some 140,000 clones, with 80% to 90% observed a single time. Concerning this clone: Its antigen remains unidentified.

With V trimmed by 3 bases and J by 6 bases, 12 bases remained unmatched. Germline lookup yields CDR1 KGHSH and CDR2 LQKENI. CDR3 size: 16 residues. The source is an adult in good health. Sequences were derived from peripheral blood, sampled on day 0 of MenACWY control vaccination. This chain connects TRBV18 to TRBJ2-7; TRBD1 matches 9 bases. The CDR3 here is CASSPRGQGSIGEQYV. The CDR3 DNA reads as TGTGCCAGCTCACCGAGGGGACAGGGAAGTATCGGCGAGCAGTACGTC.